This TCR beta chain comes out of a study of cytomegalovirus exposure and HLA in healthy donors. The primer mix had 60 Vbeta and 13 Jbeta primers. Data came from immunoSEQ multiplex PCR; TCRdb stores just in-frame clones and leaves some out. Counted here are fewer than 100,000 clones, around 76% occurring once; the ten biggest clones make up less than 9%. As to this clone: Its specificity is unknown.

Study-level findings and limits: Most observed TCR sequences were rare, whereas some public TCRs were detected in many donors. After further analysis at a later stage, 16,951 TCR beta sequences were associated with HLA alleles at 0.05 false discovery rate. Productive status was seen about 90% or about 30% of the time for most TCR beta V segments in an earlier analysis. In vitro data verified a few CMV-associated chains as specific for CMV antigens.

Germline CDR1 is SEHNR and CDR2 is FQNEAQ (reference sequence). The CDR3 contains 15 residues. V was shortened by 5 bases and J by 4 bases, with 12 bases between the two germline ends. The TCR comes from a man aged 35-49 years in good health and CMV-seropositive. The sequencing input was PBMCs. J is TRBJ2-6 and V is TRBV7-9; D possibly corresponds to TRBD1 (5 bases). The CDR3 nucleotides read TGTGCCAGCAGCCCAAGGGGTTCCGGGGCCAACGTCCTGACTTTC. The encoded protein is CASSPRGSGANVLTF.